Listed here are 20 T cell receptor beta chains from one sample, sequenced in a study of blood T cell repertoires in COVID-19. Produced via immunoSEQ multiplex PCR; TCRdb's table is partial and in-frame only. This table has roughly 430,000 clones, approximately 91% appearing once. Sequencing was carried out using PBMCs or T cells enriched from blood (not recorded which). All receptors come from a woman between 35 and 50 years old with acute COVID-19.

The rearrangement links TRBV19 to TRBJ1-3, with 8 bases aligning to TRBD1. CDR3 length: 18 residues. The V segment lost 3 bases and the J segment 0 bases; nucleotides outside the gene matches: 10. Germline V gene lookup returns CDR1 LNHDA and CDR2 SQIVND (reference sequence). This CDR3 reads CASSIRTGPHPSGNTIYF. In DNA form, the CDR3 reads TGTGCCAGTAGTATCCGGACAGGGCCTCACCCCTCTGGAAACACCATATATTTT.

The rearrangement uses TRBV20-1 and TRBJ1-1; tentative D call: TRBD1 (6 bases). The CDR3 runs to 11 residues. V was trimmed by 5 bases and J by 7 bases, leaving 11 bases between them. Germline loops: CDR1 DFQATT, CDR2 SNEGSKA (reference sequence). The CDR3 DNA follows: TGCAGTGCTCCGGACAGATTTGAAGCTTTCTTT. Residues: CSAPDRFEAFF.

The CDR3 DNA is TGTGCCAGCAGCCCGTCGCGCTCCACAGATACGCAGTATTTT. Translation gives CASSPSRSTDTQYF. This chain links TRBV11-2 with TRBJ2-3; no clear D gene. Germline-derived CDR1 and CDR2 are SGHAT and FQNNGV. The germline V and J ends were trimmed by 5 bases and 2 bases, with 11 bases remaining between them. The CDR3 runs to 14 residues.

This chain uses TRBV5-8 with TRBJ1-4, with TRBD1 identical over 9 bases. Germline CDR1 reads SGHTS; CDR2 reads YDEGEE. V was pared by 0 bases and J by 6 bases, with 9 bases of the junction left unmatched. CDR3 size: 17 residues. The DNA for the CDR3 is TGTGCCAGCAGCTTGGGTGGTGGGACAGGGACGGATGAAAAACTGTTTTTT. Encoded protein: CASSLGGGTGTDEKLFF.

This clone showed up just once. The genes are TRBV3-1 (or the pseudogene TRBV3-2) and TRBJ2-7, with 15 bases fitting TRBD2. V was clipped by 3 bases and J by 6 bases; unmatched bases: 9. Germline values: CDR1 LGHDT, CDR2 YNNKEL (reference sequence). The CDR3 runs to 17 residues. The CDR3 spells CASSHGWTSGRDGEQYF. In DNA, the CDR3 is TGTGCCAGCAGCCACGGTTGGACTAGCGGGAGGGACGGCGAGCAGTACTTC.

The J gene is TRBJ2-3, the V gene TRBV9; 12 bases match TRBD2. The CDR3 runs to 15 residues. Germline assignment: CDR1 SGDLS and CDR2 YYNGEE. V lost 4 bases, J lost 7 bases, and 7 bases stayed unmatched. This chain's CDR3 is CASSPSSGGEYTQYF. CDR3 DNA sequence: TGTGCCAGCAGCCCCTCTAGCGGGGGGGAGTATACGCAGTATTTT. The variable domain in full, completed from reference TRBV9 and TRBJ2-3, reads DSGVTQTPKHLITATGQRVTLRCSPRSGDLSVYWYQQSLDQGLQFLIQYYNGEERAKGNILERFSAQQFPDLHSELNLSSLELGDSALYFCASSPSSGGEYTQYFGPGTRLTVL.

Only a few counts were recorded for this clone. The chain recombines TRBV7-8 with TRBJ1-5, with a tentative D call TRBD1 (5 bases). The CDR3 extends over 16 amino acids. Germline-derived CDR1 and CDR2 are SGHVS and FQNEAQ. Trimming shortened V by 3 bases and J by 7 bases, and 19 bases separated the two germline ends. The CDR3 DNA is TGTGCCAGCAGCTTGGAGGGGAGAAGAGAGGGACAGCCCCAGCATTTT. It translates to CASSLEGRREGQPQHF.

The chain has TRBV19 and TRBJ1-2, with TRBD1 matching over 9 bases. Germline lookup yields CDR1 LNHDA and CDR2 SQIVND (reference sequence). The CDR3 length is 14 residues. Unmatched junction bases numbered 10, after V lost 9 bases and J lost 5 bases. The CDR3 reads CASQGVGQGYGYTF. The DNA of the CDR3 is TGTGCCAGCCAAGGTGTGGGACAGGGATATGGCTACACCTTC.

The chain employs TRBV30 and TRBJ2-7; D unresolved. Germline lookup yields CDR1 GTSNPN and CDR2 SVGIG (reference sequence). The germline V and J ends were trimmed by 2 bases and 2 bases, with 4 bases remaining between them. This CDR3 region has 11 residues. The CDR3 DNA follows: TGTGCCTGGAGTTACACCTACGAGCAGTACTTC. Protein: CAWSYTYEQYF. Using reference TRBV30 and TRBJ2-7 for the parts outside the CDR3, the full variable domain is SQTIHQWPATLVQPVGSPLSLECTVEGTSNPNLYWYRQAAGRGLQLLFYSVGIGQISSEVPQNLSASRPQDRQFILSSKKLLLSDSGFYLCAWSYTYEQYFGPGTRLTVT.

The chain joins TRBV15 to TRBJ1-2, with TRBD1 identical over 8 bases. CDR1 and CDR2 (germline): LNHNV, YYDKDF (reference sequence). Losses at the gene ends were 3 bases for V and 8 bases for J; bases not matched to a gene: 8. This CDR3 comprises 14 residues. The CDR3: CATSRDWTGSGYTF. The CDR3 DNA reads as TGTGCCACCAGCAGGGACTGGACAGGGTCCGGCTACACCTTC.

The gene calls are TRBV20-1 and TRBJ2-5; TRBD2 matches at 13 bases. Germline CDR1 and CDR2: DFQATT and SNEGSKA (reference sequence). Trimming at V came to 3 bases and at J to 2 bases, leaving 3 bases not matched to a gene. This CDR3 comprises 15 residues. The CDR3 sequence: CSASTSGGAQETQYF. CDR3 DNA: TGCAGTGCTAGTACTAGCGGGGGGGCTCAAGAGACCCAGTACTTC.

The chain recombines TRBV10-3 with TRBJ1-3; possibly TRBD1 for D (6 bases). Trimming left V 10 bases short and J 2 bases short, with 21 bases between. Germline loops: CDR1 ENHRY, CDR2 SYGVKD. The CDR3 runs to 16 residues. Here the CDR3 reads CATGTSIRGTGNTIYF. The CDR3 DNA follows: TGTGCCACCGGGACATCAATTAGGGGGACTGGAAACACCATATATTTT.

This chain links TRBV19 with TRBJ2-5, with D perhaps TRBD2 (8 bases). V gave up 6 bases and J gave up 5 bases, with 25 bases separating them. CDR3 size: 17 residues. Germline CDR1 and CDR2: LNHDA and SQIVND (reference sequence). The CDR3 DNA is TGTGCCAGTAGCTCCCCGGGACAGTCTAAGCGGGGGGAGACCCAGTACTTC. This sequence encodes CASSSPGQSKRGETQYF.

The V call is TRBV5-1, the J call TRBJ2-7; 11 positions match TRBD1. CDR1 is SGHRS and CDR2 is YFSETQ in the germline V gene. The CDR3 covers 16 residues. V gave up 1 base and J gave up 3 bases; unmatched junction bases: 6. Here the CDR3 reads CASSLSGGTGGYEQYF. For the CDR3, the DNA is TGCGCCAGCAGCTTGTCGGGCGGGACAGGGGGCTACGAGCAGTACTTC.

This clone was picked up one time. The chain has TRBV18 and TRBJ2-7; D possibly corresponds to TRBD1 (6 bases). In germline, CDR1 is KGHSH, CDR2 LQKENI. V lost 3 bases and J 2 bases, leaving 11 bases between the germline ends. The length of the CDR3 is 14 residues. The CDR3 is CASSPGHQTYEQYF. The CDR3 DNA follows: TGTGCCAGCTCACCGGGACACCAAACCTACGAGCAGTACTTC.

This chain links TRBV19 with TRBJ1-1; possibly TRBD1 for D (6 bases). Trimming stripped 4 bases from V and 4 bases from J, with 13 bases between. The CDR3 runs 14 residues. CDR1 and CDR2 (germline): LNHDA, SQIVND (reference sequence). The CDR3 coding sequence is TGTGCCAGTAGTAACAGGGAGTTGAGCACTGAAGCTTTCTTT. Amino acid sequence: CASSNRELSTEAFF. The entire variable domain, with the rest obtained from reference TRBV19 and TRBJ1-1, is as follows: DGGITQSPKYLFRKEGQNVTLSCEQNLNHDAMYWYRQDPGQGLRLIYYSQIVNDFQKGDIAEGYSVSREKKESFPLTVTSAQKNPTAFYLCASSNRELSTEAFFGQGTRLTVV.

The V call is TRBV30, the J call TRBJ1-2; 9 nucleotides align to TRBD1. Germline values: CDR1 GTSNPN, CDR2 SVGIG (reference sequence). This CDR3 spans 13 amino acids. J was trimmed by 2 bases and V by 5 bases; bases with no gene match: 3. CDR3 coding DNA: TGTGCCTGGGGGACAGGGACGAACTATGGCTACACCTTC. Translation: CAWGTGTNYGYTF.

The CDR3, as DNA: TGTGCTAGTGGTTTGGCAACTTTTACTAGCAGTTATGGCTACACCTTC. It translates to CASGLATFTSSYGYTF. The genes are TRBV12-5 and TRBJ1-2; D unresolved. The CDR3 is made up of 16 amino acids. CDR1 and CDR2 from the germline V gene are LGHNT and FRNRAP. The V gene lost 1 base and the J gene lost 5 bases, with 17 bases spanning the gap.

The chain carries TRBV27 and TRBJ1-2; 7 nucleotides match TRBD1. The CDR3 is 15 residues long. Unmatched junction bases numbered 8, after V lost 4 bases and J lost 3 bases. Germline CDR1 and CDR2: MNHEY and SMNVEV (reference sequence). The CDR3 DNA reads as TGTGCCAGCAGTTCAACAGGGGACAGTTACTATGGCTACACCTTC. The encoded protein is CASSSTGDSYYGYTF.

In the case of this clone: Different DNA sequences within this sample yield the same CDR3. V gene TRBV9 combines with J gene TRBJ1-6, with D tentatively TRBD1 (6 bases). Germline V gene data show CDR1 as SGDLS and CDR2 as YYNGEE. V lost 4 bases, J lost 8 bases, and 10 bases lay in between. This CDR3 has 13 amino acids. CDR3 nucleotides: TGTGCCAGCAGCACAGGGAGGGATTCACCCCTCCACTTT. Translating gives CASSTGRDSPLHF.